Included here is one TCR beta chain sequence, with context. Its antigen is undetermined. The treatment: approximately 18 received Ad26.COV2.S at low or high dose, single or two shots; about five received placebo; per-sample allocation not given. All samples were drawn on day 63, counting from the first vaccine or placebo injection. The sample belongs to a study of Ad26.COV2.S vaccination and SARS-CoV-2 variants. Looking at the study overall: The study gave Ad26.COV2.S intramuscularly, once or twice 56 days apart.

Clones were read by immunoSEQ multiplex PCR, and TCRdb kept only the in-frame ones, dropping some. Found here are some 320,000 clones, more than 70% of them singletons; the top ten hold less than 2%. Germline V gene data show CDR1 as KGHSH and CDR2 as LQKENI. V lost 3 bases, J lost 2 bases, and 15 bases lay in between. CDR3 length equals 16 residues. Findings of the study overall: It is possible that the TCR breadth and depth analyses underestimated the total T cell responses.

The sequence came from a person aged 18 to 65 who received the Ad26.COV2.S COVID-19 vaccine or a placebo. Sample: peripheral blood, taken in a trial of Ad26.COV2.S vaccine versus placebo. The J gene is TRBJ2-3, the V gene TRBV18; perhaps TRBD1 as D (5 bases). The CDR3 region has the DNA TGTGCCAGCTCACCGGTCCAGGGATGGGCCACAGATACGCAGTATTTT. This encodes CASSPVQGWATDTQYF.